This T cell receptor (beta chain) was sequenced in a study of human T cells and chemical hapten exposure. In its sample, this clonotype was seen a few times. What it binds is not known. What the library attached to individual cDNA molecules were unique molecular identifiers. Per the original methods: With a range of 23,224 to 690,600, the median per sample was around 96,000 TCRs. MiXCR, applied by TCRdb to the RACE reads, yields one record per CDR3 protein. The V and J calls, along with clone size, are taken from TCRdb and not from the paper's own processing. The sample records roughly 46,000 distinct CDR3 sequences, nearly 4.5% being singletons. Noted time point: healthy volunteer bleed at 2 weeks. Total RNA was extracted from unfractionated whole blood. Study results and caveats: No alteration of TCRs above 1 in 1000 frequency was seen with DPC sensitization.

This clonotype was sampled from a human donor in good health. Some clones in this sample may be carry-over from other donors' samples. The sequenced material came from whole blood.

The CDR3 spells CSVHGQGPTGDTQYF. CDR3 nucleotide sequence: TGCAGCGTCCATGGGCAGGGGCCTACGGGAGATACGCAGTATTTT. The V gene is TRBV29-1, the J gene TRBJ2-3; a weak D match, TRBD1 (6 bases). Between the trimmed V and J ends, which lost 6 bases and 5 bases, there was a span of 21 bases. The CDR3 length is 15 residues. Germline lookup yields CDR1 SQVTM and CDR2 ANQGSEA.